The next 24 T cell receptor beta chains were all read from a single sample in a study of T cell repertoires in cytomegalovirus infection. TCRdb reanalysed the reads using MiXCR and keeps one entry per CDR3 protein. The sample lists approximately 200,000 distinct CDR3 sequences; under 30% were seen once. Sequenced: PBMCs. The receptors were gathered from a human donor in good health (CMV status not recorded). Some clones in this sample may be carry-over from other donors' samples.

This clonotype was seen a handful of times. CDR3: CASSNSGGAQETQYF. CDR3 DNA: TGTGCCAGCAGTAATAGCGGGGGGGCACAAGAGACCCAGTACTTC. V is TRBV12-3 or TRBV12-4 and J is TRBJ2-5; 11 nucleotides agree with TRBD2. This CDR3 has 15 residues. J was trimmed by 2 bases and V by 5 bases; bases with no gene match: 4.

This clonotype came up a few times. The V gene is TRBV11-1, the J gene TRBJ1-1; no firm D call. The CDR3 is 17 residues long. Trimming left V 4 bases short and J 2 bases short, with 20 bases between. Germline CDR1 is SGHAT and CDR2 is FQDESV (reference sequence). The CDR3 region is CASSSQAALGGNTEAFF. In DNA form, the CDR3 reads TGTGCCAGCAGCTCCCAGGCGGCTCTCGGAGGTAACACTGAAGCTTTCTTT.

The chain combines TRBV7-6 with TRBJ1-2; D unresolved. Germline CDR1 is SGHVS and CDR2 is FNYEAQ. The CDR3 covers 15 residues. Between the trimmed V and J ends, which lost 5 bases and 8 bases, there was a span of 21 bases. Here the CDR3 reads CASSPTPTSSSGYTF. The DNA of the CDR3 is TGTGCCAGCAGCCCCACGCCGACAAGTTCAAGCGGCTACACCTTC.

This clonotype showed up many times. The chain has TRBV7-3 and TRBJ1-1; D not resolved. Germline CDR1 and CDR2: SGHTA and FQGTGA. The CDR3 loop spans 14 amino acids. The germline V and J ends were trimmed by 2 bases and 1 base, with 8 bases remaining between them. The CDR3 nucleotides read TGTGCCAGCAGCTTAGGGCATTCGAACACTGAAGCTTTCTTT. Protein: CASSLGHSNTEAFF.

This clonotype occurred a few times. The chain uses TRBV7-8 and TRBJ2-7, with D perhaps matching TRBD1 (5 bases). V lost 3 bases, J lost 7 bases, and 16 bases lay in between. Germline loops: CDR1 SGHVS, CDR2 FQNEAQ. The CDR3 is made up of 14 amino acids. The CDR3 spells CASSLTEPKWEQYF. The DNA for the CDR3 is TGTGCCAGCAGCTTGACAGAACCTAAGTGGGAGCAGTACTTC.

In nucleotides, the CDR3 is TGTGCCAGTAGTACCTACAGGGATAGCAATCAGCCCCAGCATTTT. It is translated as CASSTYRDSNQPQHF. The chain joins TRBV19 to TRBJ1-5, with D possibly matching TRBD1 (6 bases). Germline V gene data show CDR1 as LNHDA and CDR2 as SQIVND (reference sequence). This CDR3 region has 15 residues. V shed 4 bases and J shed 0 bases, with 10 bases lying between them.

V is TRBV6-1 and J is TRBJ2-7; 11 bases agree with TRBD1. Germline values: CDR1 MNHNS, CDR2 SASEGT. Unmatched junction bases numbered 4, after V lost 5 bases and J lost 1 base. The length of the CDR3 is 15 residues. The CDR3 loop is CASSPGQGVSYEQYF. CDR3 bases: TGTGCCAGCAGTCCGGGACAGGGGGTTTCCTACGAGCAGTACTTC.

This clonotype has ten or more counts. The rearrangement links TRBV11-2 to TRBJ2-3; D perhaps matches TRBD2 (5 bases). The V gene's germline CDR1 is SGHAT and CDR2 FQNNGV. This CDR3 contains 14 residues. Trimming left V 3 bases short and J 2 bases short, with 9 bases between. The CDR3 reads CASSLDLLTDTQYF. CDR3 coding DNA: TGTGCCAGCAGCTTGGACTTACTCACAGATACGCAGTATTTT.

This clonotype came up a few times. The V gene is TRBV27, the J gene TRBJ2-7, with D perhaps assigned TRBD1 or TRBD2 (5 bases each). Germline lookup yields CDR1 MNHEY and CDR2 SMNVEV (reference sequence). The CDR3 loop spans 15 amino acids. Trimming took off 5 bases at V and 2 bases at J, with 16 bases between the two ends. The CDR3 is CASSGFTRGAYEQYF. The CDR3 coding sequence is TGTGCCAGCAGTGGGTTTACGCGAGGGGCCTACGAGCAGTACTTC.

The gene calls are TRBV10-2 and TRBJ1-5, with D unclear. Germline-derived CDR1 and CDR2 are WSHSY and SAAADI. The CDR3 contains 13 residues. V was trimmed by 3 bases and J by 0 bases, leaving 3 bases between them. CDR3 sequence reads: CASSDDSNQPQHF. CDR3 DNA: TGCGCCAGCAGTGATGATAGCAATCAGCCCCAGCATTTT.

This clonotype has only a few counts. A read error may account for a junction end that differs from germline. V gene TRBV11-2 combines with J gene TRBJ2-5; possible D gene TRBD1, 5 bases. There are 16 residues in the CDR3. Germline V lookup: CDR1 SGHAT, CDR2 FQNNGV. CDR3 loop: CASTLGARVTQETQYF. The CDR3 DNA reads TGTGCCAGCACCTTAGGGGCCAGGGTCACCCAAGAGACCCAGTACTTC.

The chain links TRBV6-1 to TRBJ1-1; TRBD1 matches at 8 bases. With 3 bases clipped from V and 8 bases from J, the junction kept 2 bases outside the gene matches. Germline values: CDR1 MNHNS, CDR2 SASEGT. The CDR3 loop spans 12 amino acids. For the CDR3, the DNA is TGTGCCAGCAGTGAGAGGGACAGGGAAGCTTTCTTT. Translated: CASSERDREAFF.

This clonotype was observed a handful of times. This rearrangement joins TRBV15 to TRBJ1-1; no clear D gene. The CDR3 has 15 amino acids. CDR1 is LNHNV, CDR2 YYDKDF, per germline (reference sequence). V was shortened by 3 bases and J by 4 bases, with 15 bases between the two germline ends. In DNA form, the CDR3 reads TGTGCCACCAGCAGGGCGGGTCACCGGGGCACTGAAGCTTTCTTT. It codes for CATSRAGHRGTEAFF.

The chain has TRBV15 and TRBJ1-2, with 9 bases identical to TRBD1. V lost 3 bases to trimming and J lost 3 bases; unmatched junction nucleotides: 8. The CDR3 runs to 16 residues. Germline CDR1 reads LNHNV; CDR2 reads YYDKDF (reference sequence). The CDR3 DNA reads TGTGCCACCAGCAGCCCCTTAGGACAGGGGTACTATGGCTACACCTTC. Its translation is CATSSPLGQGYYGYTF.

The rearrangement uses TRBV5-6 and TRBJ1-5; tentative D call: TRBD1 (6 bases). The CDR3 length is 13 residues. Germline CDR1 reads SGHDT; CDR2 reads YYEEEE. The V gene lost 5 bases and the J gene lost 6 bases, with 12 bases spanning the gap. The CDR3 DNA reads as TGTGCCAGCAGTCCAGGGGACGGTCAGCCCCAGCATTTT. Amino acids: CASSPGDGQPQHF.

This clonotype was observed a handful of times. The gene calls are TRBV7-3 and TRBJ2-5; 9 bases align to TRBD1. Trimming cost V 6 bases and J 3 bases; bases outside gene matches: 8. Germline CDR1 reads SGHTA; CDR2 reads FQGTGA. The CDR3 is 15 residues long. CDR3 nucleotide sequence: TGTGCCAGCAGGGCTCCCGGACAGGGGAAAGAGACCCAGTACTTC. Amino acids: CASRAPGQGKETQYF.

The chain carries TRBV4-1 and TRBJ1-1, with D maybe TRBD1 (5 bases). Germline V gives CDR1 MGHRA, CDR2 YSYEKL. The CDR3 sequence is 14 residues long. The ends were cut back, 4 bases at V and 4 bases at J, with 13 bases in the middle. CDR3 in amino acids: CASSPFGGGTEAFF. The CDR3, as DNA: TGCGCCAGCAGCCCTTTCGGGGGGGGCACTGAAGCTTTCTTT.

The gene calls are TRBV10-3 and TRBJ1-2; D remains unclear. Germline assignment: CDR1 ENHRY and CDR2 SYGVKD. Trimming shortened V by 5 bases and J by 7 bases, and 14 bases separated the two germline ends. This CDR3 has 13 amino acids. This chain's CDR3 is CAISPIVGGGYTF. In DNA, the CDR3 is TGTGCCATCAGTCCGATTGTTGGAGGTGGCTACACCTTC.

This clonotype was detected a few times. In DNA form, the CDR3 reads TGTGCCAGCAGCTTATCGTTAGGAGTCTACAATGAGCAGTTCTTC. It specifies CASSLSLGVYNEQFF. V usage is TRBV11-2 and J usage is TRBJ2-1; D call uncertain. Trimming stripped 2 bases from V and 3 bases from J, with 11 bases between. CDR1 is SGHAT and CDR2 is FQNNGV in the germline V gene. The CDR3 sequence is 15 residues long.

This clonotype occurred a few times. The chain couples TRBV18 to TRBJ1-5; 7 nucleotides align to TRBD1. Germline V CDR1 and CDR2: KGHSH, LQKENI. The junction had 7 bases not matched to a gene; V was cut back by 1 base and J by 1 base. CDR3 length equals 17 residues. The CDR3 bases are TGTGCCAGCTCACCACTGGCGCAGGGGGTAAGCAATCAGCCCCAGCATTTT. Amino acid sequence: CASSPLAQGVSNQPQHF.

This clonotype was detected a few times. The chain employs TRBV6-6 and TRBJ2-7; the match to TRBD1 covers 7 bases. The J segment lost 2 bases and the V segment lost 6 bases, leaving 1 base of the junction unmatched. Germline V CDR1 and CDR2: MNHNY, SVGAGI (reference sequence). The CDR3 is 12 residues long. For the CDR3, the DNA is TGTGCCAGCAGACAGGGGCCCTACGAGCAGTACTTC. Protein sequence: CASRQGPYEQYF.

V and J are TRBV4-3 and TRBJ1-1; tentative D call: TRBD1 (5 bases). V lost 0 bases and J 2 bases, leaving 10 bases between the germline ends. The CDR3 contains 15 residues. CDR1 LGHNA and CDR2 YSLEER come from the germline V gene. CDR3 bases: TGCGCCAGCAGCCAAGATCTCGGGACTAACACTGAAGCTTTCTTT. Protein sequence: CASSQDLGTNTEAFF.

The chain joins TRBV29-1 to TRBJ2-3, with D possibly matching TRBD1 (5 bases). The germline V gene has CDR1 SQVTM and CDR2 ANQGSEA. The CDR3 totals 16 residues. V dropped 4 bases and J dropped 0 bases, with 17 bases sitting between them. The CDR3 DNA sequence: TGCAGCGTTGTACCCGCGAGACAGACGAGCACAGATACGCAGTATTTT. This gives the protein CSVVPARQTSTDTQYF.

This clonotype has just a few counts. V usage is TRBV29-1 and J usage is TRBJ1-2; D unclear. This CDR3 is built from 15 residues. V lost 0 bases to trimming and J lost 8 bases, with 19 bases between them. The germline V gene has CDR1 SQVTM and CDR2 ANQGSEA. The CDR3: CSVEDLSRHWKGYTF. In DNA, the CDR3 is TGCAGCGTTGAAGATTTGAGTCGCCATTGGAAAGGCTACACCTTC.